This T cell receptor (beta chain) was recorded in a study of blood T cells in healthy people across ages. CDR1 WSHSY and CDR2 SAAADI come from the germline V gene. This CDR3 contains 15 residues. Trimming removed 3 bases from V and 6 bases from J, with 15 bases in between. The authors ran a second PCR of about 6 to 11 cycles using a sample-barcoded 5' primer and a J-beta primer mix. MiXCR, applied by TCRdb to the 5' RACE reads, yields one record per CDR3 protein. The sample gives 1.5 million to 2 million distinct CDR3 sequences, approximately 39% of which show up once; under 25% is in the top ten. The sequence was obtained from a human donor in good health. V gene TRBV10-2 combines with J gene TRBJ2-1; D is unresolved. Sequencing was done on a sample of blood. CDR3 loop: CASSDRVVLGNEQFF. The CDR3 nucleotides are TGCGCCAGCAGTGATAGGGTGGTCCTGGGCAATGAGCAGTTCTTC.